The clone carrying this T cell receptor beta chain was observed a few times. Its specificity is not known. The sample is drawn from a study of T cell repertoires in ileal Crohn's disease. Points from the study as a whole: Compared with non-smokers, active smokers at surgery showed more clonal expansions.

Germline CDR1 is LNHDA and CDR2 is SQIVND (reference sequence). Trimming pared 6 bases from V and 0 bases from J, leaving 14 bases between. CDR3 size: 15 residues. Sequencing used immunoSEQ multiplex PCR; TCRdb keeps in-frame clones, though not all of them. The data show tens of thousands of clones, about 89% seen once. Time point meaning: neoterminal ileum biopsy at postoperative endoscopy, about 6 months after surgery. This clonotype was sampled from an adult with Crohn's disease. Sequencing was carried out using ileal tissue. V is TRBV19 and J is TRBJ1-1, with D unclear. CDR3 nucleotides: TGTGCCAGTAGATTCGGCGGATCTTTGAACACTGAAGCTTTCTTT. Translated: CASRFGGSLNTEAFF.